This T cell receptor beta chain was observed in a study of PD-1 blockade in classical Hodgkin lymphoma. Study results and caveats: It was CD4+ TCR diversity, not CD8+, that rose significantly by C4D1. With respect to the repertoire differences, their causes, possibly disease activity or prior therapy, remain undefined. Newly diagnosed patients reportedly trailed healthy donors in baseline TCR diversity. Prior to therapy, complete responders displayed diversity much like that of newly diagnosed patients.

Data came from immunoSEQ multiplex PCR; TCRdb stores just in-frame clones and leaves some out. The data hold almost 100,000 clones, with 80% to 95% observed a single time. Remarks on this clone: Its antigen is still unknown.

Patients all relapsed after autologous stem cell transplantation, and there was variation in brentuximab vedotin exposure. The germline V gene encodes CDR1 SNHLY and CDR2 FYNNEI. The CDR3 consists of 15 residues. V lost 3 bases, J lost 6 bases, and 7 bases stayed unmatched. This chain joins TRBV2 and TRBJ1-5, with 8 bases matching TRBD1. The sequence was obtained from a human donor with classical Hodgkin lymphoma. The source material was peripheral blood mononuclear cells (PBMCs), sampled at baseline. CDR3 region: CASSEGQGAFQPQHF. The CDR3 DNA sequence: TGTGCCAGCAGTGAGGGGCAGGGGGCCTTTCAGCCCCAGCATTTT.